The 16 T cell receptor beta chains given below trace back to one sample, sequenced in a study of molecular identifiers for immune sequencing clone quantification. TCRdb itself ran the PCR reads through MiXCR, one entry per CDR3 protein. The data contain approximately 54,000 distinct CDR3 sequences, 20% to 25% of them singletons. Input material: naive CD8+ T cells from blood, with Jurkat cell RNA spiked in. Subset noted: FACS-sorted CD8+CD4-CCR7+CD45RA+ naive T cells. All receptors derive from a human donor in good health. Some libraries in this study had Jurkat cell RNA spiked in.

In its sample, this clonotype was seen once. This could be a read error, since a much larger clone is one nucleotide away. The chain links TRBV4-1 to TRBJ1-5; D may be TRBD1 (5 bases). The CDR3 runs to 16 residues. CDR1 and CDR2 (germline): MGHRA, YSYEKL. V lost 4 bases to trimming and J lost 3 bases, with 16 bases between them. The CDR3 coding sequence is TGCGCCAGCAGCCCCGTGGGGGGGATTGACAATCAGCCCCAGCATTTT. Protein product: CASSPVGGIDNQPQHF.

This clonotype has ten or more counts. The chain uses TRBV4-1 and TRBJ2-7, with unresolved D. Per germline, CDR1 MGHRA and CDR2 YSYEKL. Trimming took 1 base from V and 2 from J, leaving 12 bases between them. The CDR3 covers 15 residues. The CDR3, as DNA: TGCGCCAGCAGCCAAGTATCCGAGGTACCCTACGAGCAGTACTTC. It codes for CASSQVSEVPYEQYF.

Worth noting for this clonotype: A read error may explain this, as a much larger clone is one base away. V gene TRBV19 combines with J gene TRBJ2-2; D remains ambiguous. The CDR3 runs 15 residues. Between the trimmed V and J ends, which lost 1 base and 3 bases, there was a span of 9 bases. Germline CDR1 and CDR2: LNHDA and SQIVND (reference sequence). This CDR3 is CASSIVGHDTGELFF. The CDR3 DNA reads TGTGCCAGTAGTATAGTAGGGCACGACACCGGGGAGCTGTTTTTT.

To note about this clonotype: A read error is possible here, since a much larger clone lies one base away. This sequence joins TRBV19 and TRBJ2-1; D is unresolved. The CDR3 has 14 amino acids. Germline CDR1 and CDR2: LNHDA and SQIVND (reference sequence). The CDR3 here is CASKGSPSYNKQFF. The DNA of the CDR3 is TGTGCCAGTAAGGGCAGCCCTTCCTACAATAAGCAGTTCTTC.

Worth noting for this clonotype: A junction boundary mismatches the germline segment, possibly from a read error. CDR3 DNA sequence: TGTGCCAGCAGCAGCGCTTCCGGGACAGAGTTCCAAGAGACCCAGTGCTTC. As protein: CASSSASGTEFQETQCF. This chain joins TRBV7-9 and TRBJ2-5; 7 nucleotides line up with TRBD1. The CDR3 loop spans 17 amino acids. Germline V gene lookup returns CDR1 SEHNR and CDR2 FQNEAQ (reference sequence).

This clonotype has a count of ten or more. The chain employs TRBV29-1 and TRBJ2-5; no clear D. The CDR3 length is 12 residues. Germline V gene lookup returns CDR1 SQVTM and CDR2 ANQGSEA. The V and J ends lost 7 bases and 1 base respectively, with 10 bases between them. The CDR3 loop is CSAWAGQETQYF. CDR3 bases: TGCAGCGCCTGGGCAGGCCAAGAGACCCAGTACTTC.

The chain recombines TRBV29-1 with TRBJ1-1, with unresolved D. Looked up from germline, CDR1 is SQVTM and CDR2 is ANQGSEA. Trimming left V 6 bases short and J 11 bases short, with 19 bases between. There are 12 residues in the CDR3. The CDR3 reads CSVAQMNTAAFF. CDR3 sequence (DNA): TGCAGCGTGGCTCAGATGAACACTGCCGCTTTCTTT. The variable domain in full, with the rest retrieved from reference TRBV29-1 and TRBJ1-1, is SAVISQKPSRDICQRGTSLTIQCQVDSQVTMMFWYRQQPGQSLTLIATANQGSEATYESGFVIDKFPISRPNLTFSTLTVSNMSPEDSSIYLCSVAQMNTAAFFGQGTRLTVV.

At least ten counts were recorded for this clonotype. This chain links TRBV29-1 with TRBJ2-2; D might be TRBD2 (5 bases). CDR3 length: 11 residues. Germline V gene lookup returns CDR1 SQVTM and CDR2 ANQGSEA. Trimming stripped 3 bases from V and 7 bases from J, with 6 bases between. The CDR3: CSVEGSGELFF. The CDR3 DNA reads TGCAGCGTTGAGGGGAGCGGGGAGCTGTTTTTT.

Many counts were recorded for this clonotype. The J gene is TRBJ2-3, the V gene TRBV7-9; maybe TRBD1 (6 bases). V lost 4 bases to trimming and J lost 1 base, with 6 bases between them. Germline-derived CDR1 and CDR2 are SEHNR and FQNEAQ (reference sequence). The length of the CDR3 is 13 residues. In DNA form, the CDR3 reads TGTGCCAGCAGCTGGACAGGCACAGATACGCAGTATTTT. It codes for CASSWTGTDTQYF.

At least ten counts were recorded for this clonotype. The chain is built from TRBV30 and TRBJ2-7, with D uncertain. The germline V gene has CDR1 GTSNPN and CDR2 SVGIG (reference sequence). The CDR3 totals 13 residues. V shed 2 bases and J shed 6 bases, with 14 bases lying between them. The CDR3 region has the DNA TGTGCCTGGAGTCCTGGACCGAGAACCGAGCAGTACTTC. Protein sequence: CAWSPGPRTEQYF.

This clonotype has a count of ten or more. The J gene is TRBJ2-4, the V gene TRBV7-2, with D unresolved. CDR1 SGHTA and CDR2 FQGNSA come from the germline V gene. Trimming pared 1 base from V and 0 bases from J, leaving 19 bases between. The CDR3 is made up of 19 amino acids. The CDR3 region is CASSLGGVRPTQAKNIQYF. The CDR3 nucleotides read TGTGCCAGCAGCTTAGGAGGAGTCAGACCGACTCAAGCCAAAAACATTCAGTACTTC.

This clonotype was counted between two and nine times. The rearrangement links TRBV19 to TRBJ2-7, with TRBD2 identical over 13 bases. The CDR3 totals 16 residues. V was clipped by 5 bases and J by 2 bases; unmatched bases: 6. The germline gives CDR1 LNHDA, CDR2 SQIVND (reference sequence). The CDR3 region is CASSWTSGGPPYEQYF. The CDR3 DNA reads TGTGCCAGTAGTTGGACTAGCGGGGGACCACCCTACGAGCAGTACTTC.

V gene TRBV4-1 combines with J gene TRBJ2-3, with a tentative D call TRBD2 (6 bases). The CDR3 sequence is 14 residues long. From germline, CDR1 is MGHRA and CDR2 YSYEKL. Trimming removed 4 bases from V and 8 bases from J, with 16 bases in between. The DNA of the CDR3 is TGCGCCAGCAGCCTTTTAGGGCGGGACCTTACGCAGTATTTT. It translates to CASSLLGRDLTQYF.

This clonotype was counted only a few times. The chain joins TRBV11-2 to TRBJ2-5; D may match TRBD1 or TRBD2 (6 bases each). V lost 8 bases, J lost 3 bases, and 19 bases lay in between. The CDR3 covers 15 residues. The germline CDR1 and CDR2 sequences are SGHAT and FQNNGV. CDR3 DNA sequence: TGTGCCAGCTCGGTCGGGGGCCAGCGGAAAGAGACCCAGTACTTC. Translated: CASSVGGQRKETQYF.

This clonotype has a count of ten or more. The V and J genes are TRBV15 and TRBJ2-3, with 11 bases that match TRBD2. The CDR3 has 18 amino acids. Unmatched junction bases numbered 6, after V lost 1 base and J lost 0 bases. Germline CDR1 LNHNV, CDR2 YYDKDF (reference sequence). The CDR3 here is CATSRVASGRWSTDTQYF. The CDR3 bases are TGTGCCACCAGCAGAGTGGCTAGCGGGAGGTGGAGCACAGATACGCAGTATTTT.

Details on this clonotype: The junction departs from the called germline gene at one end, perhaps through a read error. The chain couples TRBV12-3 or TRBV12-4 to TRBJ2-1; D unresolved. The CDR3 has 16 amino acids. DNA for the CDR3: TGTGCCAGAAGTTCTACGGAGTTTTTTAGGTACAATGAGCAGTTCTTC. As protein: CARSSTEFFRYNEQFF.